The 9 T cell receptor beta chains below come from one sample, sequenced in a study of cytomegalovirus exposure and HLA in healthy donors (dated by TCRdb to the late 2010s). Libraries were constructed by the immunoSEQ multiplex PCR assay. TCRdb limited this immuneACCESS table to in-frame rearrangements with V and J called. A share of clones is missing; checked studies link under half to unresolved V genes, and the rest is unexplained. This sample comprises some 150,000 clones, 75% to 90% of them detected only once. Clones ranked in the top ten supply about 10% of the sample. Sample: PBMCs. The receptors originated from a woman aged 18 to 35 in good health and CMV-seropositive.

This chain joins TRBV28 and TRBJ2-2; 8 bases are shared with TRBD2. Per germline, CDR1 MDHEN and CDR2 SYDVKM. J was trimmed by 6 bases and V by 8 bases; bases with no gene match: 8. The CDR3 totals 14 residues. The CDR3 DNA sequence: TGTGCCAGCTCTACTAGCGGAGTTCCCGGGGAGCTGTTTTTT. Encoded protein: CASSTSGVPGELFF.

V is TRBV5-1 and J is TRBJ2-3, with TRBD2 matching over 10 bases. The germline CDR1 and CDR2 sequences are SGHRS and YFSETQ. Trimming at V came to 0 bases and at J to 3 bases, leaving 10 bases not matched to a gene. The CDR3 sequence is 18 residues long. The CDR3 loop is CASSLGLAGAALTDTQYF. The CDR3 DNA is TGCGCCAGCAGCTTGGGCCTAGCGGGGGCCGCCCTTACAGATACGCAGTATTTT.

V and J are TRBV27 and TRBJ1-1; D perhaps matches TRBD1 (6 bases). Germline CDR1 is MNHEY and CDR2 is SMNVEV (reference sequence). Deletions cut 3 bases from V and 1 base from J, with 12 bases between. The CDR3 is 15 amino acids. The CDR3 DNA reads TGTGCCAGCAGTTTCGGGGCGACAGGGAACACTGAAGCTTTCTTT. It yields the protein CASSFGATGNTEAFF.

The gene calls are TRBV9 and TRBJ2-1, with TRBD1 matching over 8 bases. This CDR3 has 16 amino acids. Trimming removed 2 bases from V and 9 bases from J; junction bases left unmatched: 13. Germline V gene data show CDR1 as SGDLS and CDR2 as YYNGEE. CDR3: CASSVPGGQGASEQFF. The CDR3 DNA reads as TGTGCCAGCAGCGTCCCAGGGGGGCAGGGGGCGAGTGAGCAGTTCTTC.

The chain has TRBV9 and TRBJ2-2; D is perhaps TRBD2 (6 bases). The CDR3 is 14 residues long. CDR1 is SGDLS and CDR2 is YYNGEE in the germline V gene. V lost 5 bases and J lost 5, with 13 bases in between. The CDR3 spells CASRVGLTTGELFF. CDR3 sequence (DNA): TGTGCCAGCAGGGTTGGACTAACAACCGGGGAGCTGTTTTTT.

This chain joins TRBV28 and TRBJ1-5, with 8 bases identical to TRBD1. V was clipped by 8 bases and J by 7 bases; unmatched bases: 13. Germline CDR1 MDHEN, CDR2 SYDVKM. The CDR3 consists of 15 residues. The CDR3 coding sequence is TGTGCCAGCCACCAGACGGACAGGGAGGAACAGCCCCAGCATTTT. Its protein product is CASHQTDREEQPQHF.

The rearrangement uses TRBV15 and TRBJ1-4; perhaps TRBD1 as D (5 bases). The V end lost 3 bases, the J end lost 5 bases, and 7 bases lay between the germline ends. The CDR3 runs 13 residues. Germline values: CDR1 LNHNV, CDR2 YYDKDF (reference sequence). CDR3 in DNA: TGTGCCACCAGCAGTGCAGGGAATGAAAAACTGTTTTTT. Its translation: CATSSAGNEKLFF. Full variable domain (rest looked up from reference TRBV15 and TRBJ1-4): DAMVIQNPRYQVTQFGKPVTLSCSQTLNHNVMYWYQQKSSQAPKLLFHYYDKDFNNEADTPDNFQSRRPNTSFCFLDIRSPGLGDTAMYLCATSSAGNEKLFFGSGTQLSVL.

This chain uses TRBV7-2 with TRBJ2-5; TRBD2 agrees at 11 bases. CDR1 and CDR2 from the germline V gene are SGHTA and FQGNSA. The V segment lost 3 bases and the J segment 4 bases; nucleotides outside the gene matches: 4. The CDR3 has 15 residues. The CDR3 bases are TGTGCCAGCAGCTTCAATGGACTAGCGGGAGAGACCCAGTACTTC. Translating gives CASSFNGLAGETQYF.

The V and J genes are TRBV5-3 and TRBJ1-2; unclear D gene. TRBV5-3 is an ORF, with its function uncertain. The ends were cut back, 0 bases at V and 4 bases at J, with 13 bases in the middle. CDR3 length: 15 amino acids. CDR3: CARSLGPSYTYGYTF. The CDR3 coding sequence is TGTGCCAGAAGCTTGGGTCCTTCGTACACCTATGGCTACACCTTC.